The clone carrying this TCR beta chain showed up just once. The data originate from a study of blood T cell repertoires in COVID-19. TCRdb keeps only in-frame clones here, not all; method: immunoSEQ multiplex PCR. The sample shows under 200,000 clones, 80% of them seen only once. The CDR3 has 15 residues. V gave up 2 bases and J gave up 5 bases, with 13 bases separating them. CDR1 and CDR2 from the germline V gene are MNHEY and SMNVEV (reference sequence). The chain combines TRBV27 with TRBJ1-5; TRBD1 might be the D (6 bases). The sequenced sample consisted of PBMCs or T cells enriched from blood (not recorded which). This clonotype originated in a woman aged 60-75 years who had recovered from COVID-19. The CDR3 coding sequence is TGTGCCAGCAGTTTAACTTGGGACAAGTATCAGCCCCAGCATTTT. Encoded protein: CASSLTWDKYQPQHF.